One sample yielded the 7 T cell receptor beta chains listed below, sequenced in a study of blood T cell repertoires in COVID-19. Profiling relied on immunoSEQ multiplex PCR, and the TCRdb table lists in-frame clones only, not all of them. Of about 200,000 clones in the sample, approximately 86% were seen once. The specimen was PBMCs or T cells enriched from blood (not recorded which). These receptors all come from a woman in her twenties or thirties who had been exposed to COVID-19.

The CDR3 DNA follows: TGTGCCAGCAGTGAAATGGAGGCAGGAAATTATGGCTACACCTTC. Protein sequence: CASSEMEAGNYGYTF. The rearrangement uses TRBV2 and TRBJ1-2; D is undetermined. CDR1 and CDR2 (germline): SNHLY, FYNNEI. The CDR3 is made up of 15 amino acids. V lost 2 bases and J 5 bases, leaving 15 bases between the germline ends.

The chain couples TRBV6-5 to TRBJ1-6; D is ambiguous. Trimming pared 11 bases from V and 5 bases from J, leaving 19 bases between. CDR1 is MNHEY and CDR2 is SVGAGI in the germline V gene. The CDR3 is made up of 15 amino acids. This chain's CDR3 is CASRGFWGDNSPLHF. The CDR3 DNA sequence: TGTGCCTCCCGAGGGTTTTGGGGTGATAATTCACCCCTCCACTTT.

Here the CDR3 reads CASSIYGDRGEYGYTF. The CDR3, as DNA: TGTGCCAGTAGTATTTACGGCGACAGGGGAGAGTATGGCTACACCTTC. The chain uses TRBV19 and TRBJ1-2, with 8 bases lining up with TRBD1. Germline CDR1 and CDR2: LNHDA and SQIVND (reference sequence). The V and J ends lost 3 bases and 5 bases, in that order; junction bases with no gene match: 11. The CDR3 is 16 amino acids. The variable domain in full, with the rest retrieved from reference TRBV19 and TRBJ1-2, is DGGITQSPKYLFRKEGQNVTLSCEQNLNHDAMYWYRQDPGQGLRLIYYSQIVNDFQKGDIAEGYSVSREKKESFPLTVTSAQKNPTAFYLCASSIYGDRGEYGYTFGSGTRLTVV.

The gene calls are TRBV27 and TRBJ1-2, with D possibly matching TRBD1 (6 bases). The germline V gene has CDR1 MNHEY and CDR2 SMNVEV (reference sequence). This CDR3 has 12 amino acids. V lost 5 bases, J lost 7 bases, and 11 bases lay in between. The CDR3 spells CASSGRGGGYTF. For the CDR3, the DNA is TGTGCCAGCAGTGGCAGGGGTGGTGGCTACACCTTC.

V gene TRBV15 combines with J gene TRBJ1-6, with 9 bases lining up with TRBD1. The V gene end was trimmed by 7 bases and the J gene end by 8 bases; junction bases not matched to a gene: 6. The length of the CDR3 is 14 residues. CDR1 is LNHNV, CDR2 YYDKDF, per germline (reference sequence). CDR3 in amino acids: CATKGTGLDSPLHF. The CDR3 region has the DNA TGTGCCACCAAAGGGACAGGGCTTGATTCACCCCTCCACTTT. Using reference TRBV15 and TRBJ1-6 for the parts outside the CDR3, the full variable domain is DAMVIQNPRYQVTQFGKPVTLSCSQTLNHNVMYWYQQKSSQAPKLLFHYYDKDFNNEADTPDNFQSRRPNTSFCFLDIRSPGLGDTAMYLCATKGTGLDSPLHFGNGTRLTVT.

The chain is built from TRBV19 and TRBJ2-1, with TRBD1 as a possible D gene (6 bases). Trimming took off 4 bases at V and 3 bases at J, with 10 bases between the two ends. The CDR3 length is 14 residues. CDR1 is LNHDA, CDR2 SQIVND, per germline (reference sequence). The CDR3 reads CASSTRDNYNEQFF. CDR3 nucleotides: TGTGCCAGTAGTACCCGGGACAACTACAATGAGCAGTTCTTC.

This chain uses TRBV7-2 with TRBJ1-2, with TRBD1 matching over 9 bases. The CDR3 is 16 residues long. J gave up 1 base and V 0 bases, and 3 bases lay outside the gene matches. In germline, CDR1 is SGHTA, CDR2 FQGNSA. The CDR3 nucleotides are TGTGCCAGCAGCTTAGCGGGGACAGGGTTTAACTATGGCTACACCTTC. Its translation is CASSLAGTGFNYGYTF.